This TCR beta chain was captured in a study of blood T cell repertoires in COVID-19. Looking at the study overall: Material from acute and convalescent COVID-19 was sourced from the United States, Italy and Spain. T cells, B-cell-depleted T cells, or PBMCs supplied cDNA or gDNA.

Repertoires were generated with immunoSEQ multiplex PCR, while TCRdb's copy carries only in-frame clones and drops some. The data hold under 200,000 clones, with approximately 84% observed a single time. Seattle's cohort entered during active infection and was followed longitudinally. V lost 3 bases to trimming and J lost 2 bases, with 13 bases between them. This CDR3 has 15 amino acids. Germline CDR1 is PRHDT and CDR2 is FYEKMQ (reference sequence). The chain employs TRBV13 and TRBJ1-1; no reliable D call. The sequenced sample was peripheral blood. This clonotype originated in a woman between 45 and 65 years old with COVID-19, enrolled during active disease. The CDR3 nucleotides are TGTGCCAGCAGCTTCCCCCGGACGGGAAACACTGAAGCTTTCTTT. The encoded protein is CASSFPRTGNTEAFF.